The text below deals with one T cell receptor (beta chain). Its antigen remains unidentified. The data belong to a study of cytomegalovirus exposure and HLA in healthy donors. On the study more broadly: There were approximately 81 million unique TCRs (from HLA-typed donors) in an early data release.

In the PCR, 60 Vbeta and 13 Jbeta primers were used. Clones were sequenced by immunoSEQ multiplex PCR, and TCRdb holds only the in-frame ones, with some missing. The sample includes 130,000 to 150,000 clones. Overall study results and limits: Only CMV serostatus was available as immune exposure information.

Input material: PBMCs. The origin of this receptor is a woman in her 50s in good health and CMV-seronegative.

The CDR3 region has the DNA TGCAGCGTTGGGAAGGGGGACAATCAGCCCCAGCATTTT. Translated, it gives CSVGKGDNQPQHF. The gene calls are TRBV29-1 and TRBJ1-5, with a possible D match to TRBD1 (6 bases). From germline, CDR1 is SQVTM and CDR2 ANQGSEA. The ends were cut back, 4 bases at V and 3 bases at J, with 10 bases in the middle. The CDR3 is 13 residues long.